This TCR beta chain was documented in a study of blood T cell repertoires in COVID-19. Study information: PBMCs, B-cell-depleted T cells, or T cells provided the cDNA or gDNA that made up the material.

Libraries were prepared by immunoSEQ multiplex PCR; TCRdb keeps only in-frame clonotypes and omits some of them. The sample yields under 250,000 clones, approximately 82% seen once. The CDR3 totals 15 residues. CDR1 SEHNR and CDR2 FQNEAQ come from the germline V gene (reference sequence). V trimming: 6 bases; J trimming: 8 bases; junction bases outside the gene matches: 7. The sequencing input was peripheral blood. The V gene is TRBV7-9, the J gene TRBJ2-1, with TRBD2 matching over 13 bases. The receptor was derived from a man aged 35 to 55 with active or convalescent COVID-19. The CDR3 spells CASRRTSGSDDEQFF. The CDR3 DNA follows: TGTGCCAGCAGAAGGACTAGCGGGAGCGATGATGAGCAGTTCTTC.